What follows is one T cell receptor beta chain and its context. Antigen specificity is unknown. As defined, naive CD8 cells were CD45RO-negative and positively selected for CCR7, with terminally differentiated effector memory CD45RA+ cells excluded. All of the donors resided in Nashville, Tennessee, and each was a Caucasian adult. This sample is drawn from a study of shared clonotypes between healthy human individuals. Notes on the study in general: Clonotype sharing across a handful of donors was observed for around 5.1% of naive CD4 clonotypes. The study found lower generation probabilities in non-shared clonotypes than in those shared by all four donors.

Every subset's genomic DNA went evenly onto several immunoSEQ plates. TCRdb keeps only in-frame clones here, not all; method: immunoSEQ multiplex PCR. Of 1.5 million to 2.5 million clones listed, over 85% are singletons. Trimming removed 0 bases from V and 6 bases from J, with 14 bases in between. The V gene's germline CDR1 is MGHRA and CDR2 YSYEKL. CDR3 length: 15 amino acids. The sequencing sample was made of naive CD8+ T cells sorted from blood. The receptor was isolated from a man aged 18 to 30 in good health. The chain has TRBV4-1 and TRBJ1-2; D gene unclear. DNA for the CDR3: TGCGCCAGCAGCCAAGAAAGGGAAGGTTGGGATGGCTACACCTTC. Its protein is CASSQEREGWDGYTF.